These 30 T cell receptor beta chains originate from one sample sequenced in a study of cytomegalovirus exposure and HLA in healthy donors. The table came from immunoSEQ multiplex PCR; TCRdb's copy has only in-frame clones and leaves some out. The table lists 150,000 to 200,000 clones, around 96% of them singletons, with approximately 1% in the top ten. Input material: PBMCs. These receptors were obtained from a woman under 30 in good health and CMV-seronegative.

The CDR3 sequence: CASSNRDTGWDTQYF. The CDR3 bases are TGCGCCAGCAGTAACCGGGACACGGGGTGGGATACGCAGTATTTT. The chain uses TRBV10-2 and TRBJ2-3; D may be TRBD1 (6 bases). The CDR3 contains 15 residues. Germline V CDR1 and CDR2: WSHSY, SAAADI. The V end was cut by 5 bases, the J end by 6 bases, with 18 bases between.

In its sample, this clone was seen once. The J gene is TRBJ2-1, the V gene TRBV2; 8 nucleotides align to TRBD1. J was trimmed by 10 bases and V by 0 bases; bases with no gene match: 2. The CDR3 totals 13 residues. Per germline, CDR1 SNHLY and CDR2 FYNNEI. CDR3 in DNA: TGTGCCAGCAGTGAAGCGAGACAGGGGGAGCAGTTCTTC. Its translation is CASSEARQGEQFF.

The chain uses TRBV15 and TRBJ2-1; 9 bases agree with TRBD1. Unmatched junction bases numbered 2, after V lost 1 base and J lost 4 bases. Germline-derived CDR1 and CDR2 are LNHNV and YYDKDF (reference sequence). The CDR3 is 15 amino acids. CDR3 loop: CATSRAGQGYNEQFF. DNA for the CDR3: TGTGCCACCAGCAGAGCGGGACAGGGTTACAATGAGCAGTTCTTC.

The chain couples TRBV2 to TRBJ2-2; D is uncertain. The germline CDR1 and CDR2 sequences are SNHLY and FYNNEI. Between the trimmed V and J ends, which lost 7 bases and 6 bases, there was a span of 6 bases. This CDR3 is built from 11 residues. The CDR3 nucleotides are TGTGCCAGCACCTTCGCCGGGGAGCTGTTTTTT. This encodes CASTFAGELFF. Using reference TRBV2 and TRBJ2-2 for the parts outside the CDR3, the full variable domain is EPEVTQTPSHQVTQMGQEVILRCVPISNHLYFYWYRQILGQKVEFLVSFYNNEISEKSEIFDDQFSVERPDGSNFTLKIRSTKLEDSAMYFCASTFAGELFFGEGSRLTVL.

The chain couples TRBV18 to TRBJ2-1; D might be TRBD1 (5 bases). CDR3 length equals 15 residues. V was cut by 5 bases and J by 2 bases, with 13 bases left in between. Germline V gene sequence: CDR1 KGHSH, CDR2 LQKENI. CDR3 residues: CASSSDRFTYNEQFF. The CDR3 DNA is TGTGCCAGCTCATCCGACAGATTTACCTACAATGAGCAGTTCTTC.

The V and J genes are TRBV6-1 and TRBJ2-7, with D tentatively TRBD1 (5 bases). This CDR3 has 12 residues. Trimming left V 6 bases short and J 2 bases short, with 8 bases between. Germline CDR1 MNHNS, CDR2 SASEGT. CDR3 in amino acids: CASRQAAYEQYF. The CDR3 DNA follows: TGTGCCAGCAGACAGGCTGCCTACGAGCAGTACTTC.

The rearrangement links TRBV19 to TRBJ1-5; tentative D call: TRBD1 (6 bases). V lost 4 bases and J lost 3, with 16 bases in between. CDR1 LNHDA and CDR2 SQIVND come from the germline V gene (reference sequence). The CDR3 is 16 amino acids. The CDR3 loop is CASSSNGQPLNQPQHF. The CDR3, as DNA: TGTGCCAGTAGTAGTAATGGACAGCCTCTCAATCAGCCCCAGCATTTT.

This sequence joins TRBV14 and TRBJ1-2, with D uncertain. Trimming took 0 bases from V and 4 from J, leaving 9 bases between them. Germline V gives CDR1 SGHDN, CDR2 FVKESK. This CDR3 is built from 14 residues. CDR3 DNA: TGTGCCAGCAGCCAAGAAAGCGGGATCTATGGCTACACCTTC. This encodes CASSQESGIYGYTF.

The chain combines TRBV7-2 with TRBJ2-7; maybe TRBD2 (5 bases). The CDR3 runs to 13 residues. The V gene's germline CDR1 is SGHTA and CDR2 FQGNSA. Trimming left V 5 bases short and J 0 bases short, with 8 bases between. The CDR3, as DNA: TGTGCCAGCAGCCTCGGGGTCTCCTACGAGCAGTACTTC. It encodes CASSLGVSYEQYF.

This clone was seen just once. The chain has TRBV7-9 and TRBJ2-1; 10 nucleotides match TRBD2. The CDR3 covers 17 residues. J gave up 4 bases and V 4 bases, and 10 bases lay outside the gene matches. Germline V gives CDR1 SEHNR, CDR2 FQNEAQ (reference sequence). DNA for the CDR3: TGTGCCAGCAGCTCAGGATTAGCGGGGGGTCTTTACAATGAGCAGTTCTTC. It yields the protein CASSSGLAGGLYNEQFF.

V is TRBV5-1 and J is TRBJ2-5; 7 nucleotides agree with TRBD1. Per the germline V gene, CDR1 is SGHRS and CDR2 is YFSETQ. The CDR3 covers 15 residues. Germline trimming cut 3 bases from V and 2 bases from J; bases unmatched to any gene: 7. The chain's CDR3 is CASSSRGQLQETQYF. The CDR3, as DNA: TGCGCCAGCAGCTCGAGGGGACAGCTTCAAGAGACCCAGTACTTC.

The V gene is TRBV5-1, the J gene TRBJ2-3, with TRBD2 matching 9 bases. This CDR3 region has 19 residues. Germline V gives CDR1 SGHRS, CDR2 YFSETQ. The V segment lost 0 bases and the J segment 0 bases; nucleotides outside the gene matches: 11. The CDR3 nucleotides read TGCGCCAGCAGCTTGGCCGCGCTAGCGGGGCCAACTAGCACAGATACGCAGTATTTT. Amino acid sequence: CASSLAALAGPTSTDTQYF.

This chain uses TRBV27 with TRBJ2-5, with D tentatively TRBD2 (6 bases). The germline V gene encodes CDR1 MNHEY and CDR2 SMNVEV (reference sequence). Trimming cost V 5 bases and J 0 bases, with 22 bases left between them. This CDR3 has 18 amino acids. The CDR3: CASSPQFGSGRYQETQYF. The CDR3 coding sequence is TGTGCCAGCAGTCCCCAATTCGGTAGCGGACGGTACCAAGAGACCCAGTACTTC.

The DNA of the CDR3 is TGTGCCAGCCGTACGACAGGGGACGAGCAGTACTTC. It yields the protein CASRTTGDEQYF. The chain links TRBV6-9 to TRBJ2-7, with 8 nucleotides matching TRBD1. The germline gives CDR1 MNHGY, CDR2 SVAAGI. The CDR3 is 12 amino acids. Trimming at V came to 8 bases and at J to 5 bases, leaving 5 bases not matched to a gene.

This rearrangement joins TRBV4-1 to TRBJ2-7, with 7 nucleotides matching TRBD1. Germline CDR1 is MGHRA and CDR2 is YSYEKL. V lost 4 bases to trimming and J lost 9 bases; unmatched junction nucleotides: 9. The CDR3 covers 13 residues. The CDR3 nucleotides read TGCGCCAGCAGCCGCCCGGATTCAGGGGGGCAGTACTTC. Translation gives CASSRPDSGGQYF.

The V call is TRBV7-9, the J call TRBJ1-2, with a tentative D call TRBD1 (6 bases). The CDR3 covers 14 residues. Germline assignment: CDR1 SEHNR and CDR2 FQNEAQ (reference sequence). The V and J ends lost 4 bases and 4 bases respectively, with 13 bases between them. CDR3 sequence reads: CASSSQGLGYGYTF. DNA of the CDR3: TGTGCCAGCAGCTCACAGGGCTTAGGCTATGGCTACACCTTC.

The J gene is TRBJ2-3, the V gene TRBV5-1; 8 positions match TRBD2. Germline CDR1 is SGHRS and CDR2 is YFSETQ. The CDR3 extends over 17 amino acids. V dropped 4 bases and J dropped 2; count of bases not matched to a gene: 12. CDR3 sequence: CASSPRLSGGITDTQYF. The DNA for the CDR3 is TGCGCCAGCAGCCCGAGATTGAGCGGGGGAATCACAGATACGCAGTATTTT.

V and J are TRBV7-2 and TRBJ1-1; D not certain. From germline, CDR1 is SGHTA and CDR2 FQGNSA. The CDR3 sequence is 13 residues long. Trimming left V 2 bases short and J 1 base short, with 5 bases between. The CDR3 reads CASSLQENTEAFF. In nucleotides, the CDR3 is TGTGCCAGCAGCTTACAGGAGAACACTGAAGCTTTCTTT.

The V and J genes are TRBV7-6 and TRBJ2-3, with 8 bases matching TRBD2. The CDR3 covers 16 residues. The V gene end was trimmed by 5 bases and the J gene end by 0 bases; junction bases not matched to a gene: 7. Germline-derived CDR1 and CDR2 are SGHVS and FNYEAQ. This CDR3 is CASSLVGTSSTDTQYF. The CDR3 nucleotides are TGTGCCAGCAGCCTGGTGGGGACTAGTAGCACAGATACGCAGTATTTT.

The chain couples TRBV5-1 to TRBJ1-1; 10 bases match TRBD1. Per the germline V gene, CDR1 is SGHRS and CDR2 is YFSETQ. The CDR3 has 15 residues. After removal of 4 bases from V and 5 bases from J, the junction contained 8 bases not matched to a gene. CDR3 coding DNA: TGCGCCAGCAGCGGGAGACAGGGGGCATGGACTGAAGCTTTCTTT. Protein sequence: CASSGRQGAWTEAFF.

The chain uses TRBV11-2 and TRBJ2-4; 8 bases line up with TRBD2. Trimming at V came to 2 bases and at J to 0 bases, leaving 3 bases not matched to a gene. CDR1 and CDR2 (germline): SGHAT, FQNNGV. This CDR3 is built from 16 residues. In nucleotides, the CDR3 is TGTGCCAGCAGCTTAAGCGGGGGCCTAGCCAAAAACATTCAGTACTTC. Its translation: CASSLSGGLAKNIQYF.

This clone has just a few counts. The rearrangement joins TRBV18 to TRBJ1-6; a possible D gene is TRBD1 (5 bases). With 3 bases removed from V and 8 bases from J, the gap between germline ends came to 14 bases. CDR1 and CDR2 (germline): KGHSH, LQKENI. CDR3 size: 15 residues. In DNA, the CDR3 is TGTGCCAGCTCACCCCGGGATCCGGGGGATTCACCCCTCCACTTT. Translating it yields CASSPRDPGDSPLHF.

The V and J genes are TRBV6-5 and TRBJ2-4; 9 positions agree with TRBD1. With V trimmed by 6 bases and J by 5 bases, 2 bases remained unmatched. Germline lookup yields CDR1 MNHEY and CDR2 SVGAGI. This CDR3 contains 13 residues. The CDR3 region has the DNA TGTGCCAGCAGACAGGGGGCCGAAAACATTCAGTACTTC. This sequence encodes CASRQGAENIQYF.

In this sample, this clone turned up once. The chain is built from TRBV7-6 and TRBJ2-6; no firm D call. The CDR3 covers 17 residues. V lost 3 bases and J 4 bases, leaving 16 bases between the germline ends. In germline, CDR1 is SGHVS, CDR2 FNYEAQ. DNA of the CDR3: TGTGCCAGCAGCTTCCCCCCCCAGTCTGTGGGGGCCAACGTCCTGACTTTC. It encodes CASSFPPQSVGANVLTF.

The chain employs TRBV5-1 and TRBJ2-7, with TRBD2 matching 16 bases. The germline V gene has CDR1 SGHRS and CDR2 YFSETQ. V lost 4 bases to trimming and J lost 2 bases; unmatched junction nucleotides: 6. The CDR3 runs 17 residues. CDR3 residues: CASSPGLAGGFTYEQYF. The CDR3 DNA sequence: TGCGCCAGCAGCCCGGGACTAGCGGGGGGGTTTACCTACGAGCAGTACTTC.

CDR3 region: CASKVGTSTDTQYF. The CDR3 DNA reads as TGCGCCAGCAAGGTGGGGACTAGCACAGATACGCAGTATTTT. The chain uses TRBV5-1 and TRBJ2-3; D perhaps matches TRBD2 (6 bases). Germline CDR1 and CDR2: SGHRS and YFSETQ. The CDR3 has 14 residues. V was cut by 6 bases and J by 0 bases, with 11 bases left in between.

The chain is built from TRBV19 and TRBJ2-1; D remains unclear. The germline gives CDR1 LNHDA, CDR2 SQIVND (reference sequence). The CDR3 contains 13 residues. The V gene lost 3 bases and the J gene lost 6 bases, with 9 bases spanning the gap. The chain's CDR3 is CASSIGSGNEQFF. CDR3 in DNA: TGTGCCAGTAGTATCGGGTCGGGCAATGAGCAGTTCTTC.

The genes are TRBV30 and TRBJ1-2, with D unclear. This CDR3 has 15 residues. Germline loops: CDR1 GTSNPN, CDR2 SVGIG (reference sequence). V lost 4 bases and J lost 4, with 19 bases in between. The DNA of the CDR3 is TGTGCCTGGACCCATCTAGTCGTCGACGGCTATGGCTACACCTTC. It translates to CAWTHLVVDGYGYTF.

The chain uses TRBV25-1 and TRBJ1-2; D may be TRBD1 (5 bases). Germline lookup yields CDR1 MGHDK and CDR2 SYGVNS. The CDR3 totals 14 residues. Trimming took 3 bases from V and 5 from J, leaving 13 bases between them. CDR3 amino acids: CASSESARDYGYTF. In DNA form, the CDR3 reads TGTGCCAGCAGTGAGTCGGCCAGGGATTATGGCTACACCTTC.

The chain has TRBV7-3 and TRBJ2-7; D perhaps matches TRBD1 (5 bases). Germline V CDR1 and CDR2: SGHTA, FQGTGA. V was pared by 5 bases and J by 4 bases, with 12 bases between. The CDR3 totals 13 residues. In nucleotides, the CDR3 is TGTGCCAGCAGCACGAGGACATTGTACGAGCAGTACTTC. Its translation: CASSTRTLYEQYF.